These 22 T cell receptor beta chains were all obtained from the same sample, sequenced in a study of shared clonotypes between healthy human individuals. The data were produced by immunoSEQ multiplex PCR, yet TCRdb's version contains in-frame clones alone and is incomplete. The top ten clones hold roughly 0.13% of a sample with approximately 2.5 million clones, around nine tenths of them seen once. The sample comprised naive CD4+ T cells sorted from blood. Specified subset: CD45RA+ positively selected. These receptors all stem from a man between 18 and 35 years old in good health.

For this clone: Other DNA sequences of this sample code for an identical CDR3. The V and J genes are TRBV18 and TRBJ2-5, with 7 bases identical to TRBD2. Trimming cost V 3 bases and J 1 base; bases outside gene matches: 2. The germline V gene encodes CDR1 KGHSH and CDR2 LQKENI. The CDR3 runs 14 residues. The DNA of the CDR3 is TGTGCCAGCTCACCGAGCGGGACCCAAGAGACCCAGTACTTC. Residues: CASSPSGTQETQYF.

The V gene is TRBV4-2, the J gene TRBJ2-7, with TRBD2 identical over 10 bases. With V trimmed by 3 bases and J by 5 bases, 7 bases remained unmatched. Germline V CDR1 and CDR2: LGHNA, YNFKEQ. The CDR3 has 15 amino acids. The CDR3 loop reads CASSHPGLAMNEQYF. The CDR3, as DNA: TGTGCCAGCAGCCACCCGGGACTAGCGATGAACGAGCAGTACTTC.

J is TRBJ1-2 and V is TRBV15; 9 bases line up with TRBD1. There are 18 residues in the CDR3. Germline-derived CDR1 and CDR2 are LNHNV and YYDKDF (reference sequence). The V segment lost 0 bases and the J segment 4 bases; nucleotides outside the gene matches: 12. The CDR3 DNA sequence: TGTGCCACCAGCAGAGATCCTTCAGGGACAGGGTCGGGCTATGGCTACACCTTC. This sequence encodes CATSRDPSGTGSGYGYTF. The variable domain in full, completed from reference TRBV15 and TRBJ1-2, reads DAMVIQNPRYQVTQFGKPVTLSCSQTLNHNVMYWYQQKSSQAPKLLFHYYDKDFNNEADTPDNFQSRRPNTSFCFLDIRSPGLGDTAMYLCATSRDPSGTGSGYGYTFGSGTRLTVV.

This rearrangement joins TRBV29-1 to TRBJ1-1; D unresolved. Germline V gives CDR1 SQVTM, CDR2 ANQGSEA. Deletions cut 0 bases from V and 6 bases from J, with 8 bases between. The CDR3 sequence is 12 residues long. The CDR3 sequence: CSVEDFGSEAFF. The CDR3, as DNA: TGCAGCGTTGAAGATTTCGGGTCTGAAGCTTTCTTT.

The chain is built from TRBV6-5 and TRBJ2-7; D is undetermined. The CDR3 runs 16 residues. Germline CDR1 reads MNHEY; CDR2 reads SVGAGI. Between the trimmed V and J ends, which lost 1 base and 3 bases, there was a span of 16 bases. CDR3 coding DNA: TGTGCCAGCAGTTACTTCTTCGGCTACCCAGGCTACGAGCAGTACTTC. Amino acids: CASSYFFGYPGYEQYF.

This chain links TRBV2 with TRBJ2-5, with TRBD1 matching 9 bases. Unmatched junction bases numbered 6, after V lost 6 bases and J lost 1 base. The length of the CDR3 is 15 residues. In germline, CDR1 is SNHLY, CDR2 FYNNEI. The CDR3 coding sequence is TGTGCCAGCAGGGACAGGGGCCCGGCCCAAGAGACCCAGTACTTC. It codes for CASRDRGPAQETQYF.

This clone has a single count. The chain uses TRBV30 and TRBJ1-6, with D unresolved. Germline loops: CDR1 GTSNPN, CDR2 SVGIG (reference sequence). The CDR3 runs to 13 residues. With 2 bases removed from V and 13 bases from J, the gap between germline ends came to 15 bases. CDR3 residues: CAWSSDQRKPLHF. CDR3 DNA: TGTGCCTGGAGTTCTGATCAGAGGAAGCCCCTCCACTTT. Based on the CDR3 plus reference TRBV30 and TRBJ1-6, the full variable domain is SQTIHQWPATLVQPVGSPLSLECTVEGTSNPNLYWYRQAAGRGLQLLFYSVGIGQISSEVPQNLSASRPQDRQFILSSKKLLLSDSGFYLCAWSSDQRKPLHFGNGTRLTVT.

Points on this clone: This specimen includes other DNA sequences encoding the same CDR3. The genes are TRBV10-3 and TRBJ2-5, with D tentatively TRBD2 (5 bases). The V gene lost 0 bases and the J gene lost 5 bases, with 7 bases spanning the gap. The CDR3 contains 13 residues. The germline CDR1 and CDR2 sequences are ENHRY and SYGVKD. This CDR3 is CAISESGVETQYF. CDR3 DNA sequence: TGTGCCATCAGTGAGTCGGGAGTGGAGACCCAGTACTTC.

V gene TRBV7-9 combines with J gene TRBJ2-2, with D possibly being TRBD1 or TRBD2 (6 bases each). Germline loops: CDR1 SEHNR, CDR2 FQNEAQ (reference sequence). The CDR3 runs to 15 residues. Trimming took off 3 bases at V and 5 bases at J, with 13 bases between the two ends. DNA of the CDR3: TGTGCCAGCAGCTTCGCTCAGGGGAGGACCGGGGAGCTGTTTTTT. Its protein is CASSFAQGRTGELFF. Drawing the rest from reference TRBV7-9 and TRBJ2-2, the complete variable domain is DTGVSQNPRHKITKRGQNVTFRCDPISEHNRLYWYRQTLGQGPEFLTYFQNEAQLEKSRLLSDRFSAERPKGSFSTLEIQRTEQGDSAMYLCASSFAQGRTGELFFGEGSRLTVL.

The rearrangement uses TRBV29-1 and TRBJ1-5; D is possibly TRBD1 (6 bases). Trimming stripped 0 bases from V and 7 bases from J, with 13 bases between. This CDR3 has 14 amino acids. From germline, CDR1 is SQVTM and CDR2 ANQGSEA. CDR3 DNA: TGCAGCGTTGAAGACGGGATACAGGGACAGCCCCAGCATTTT. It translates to CSVEDGIQGQPQHF.

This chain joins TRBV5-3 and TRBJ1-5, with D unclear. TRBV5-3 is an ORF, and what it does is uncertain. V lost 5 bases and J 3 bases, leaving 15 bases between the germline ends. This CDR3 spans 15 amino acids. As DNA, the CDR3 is TGTGCCAGAAGTTCACCCTACGGATACAATCAGCCCCAGCATTTT. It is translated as CARSSPYGYNQPQHF.

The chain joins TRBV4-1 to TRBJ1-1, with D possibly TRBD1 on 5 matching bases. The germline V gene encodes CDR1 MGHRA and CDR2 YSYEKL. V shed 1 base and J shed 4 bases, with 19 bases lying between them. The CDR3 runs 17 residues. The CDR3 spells CASSQAGSRVAGTEAFF. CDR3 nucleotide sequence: TGCGCCAGCAGCCAAGCTGGGAGCAGGGTTGCGGGCACTGAAGCTTTCTTT.

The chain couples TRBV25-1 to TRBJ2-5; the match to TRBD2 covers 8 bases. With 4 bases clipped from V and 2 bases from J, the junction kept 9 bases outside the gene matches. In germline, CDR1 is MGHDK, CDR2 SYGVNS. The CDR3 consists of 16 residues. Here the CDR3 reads CASSAHAGGRQETQYF. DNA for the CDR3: TGTGCCAGCAGTGCCCACGCGGGAGGTCGGCAAGAGACCCAGTACTTC.

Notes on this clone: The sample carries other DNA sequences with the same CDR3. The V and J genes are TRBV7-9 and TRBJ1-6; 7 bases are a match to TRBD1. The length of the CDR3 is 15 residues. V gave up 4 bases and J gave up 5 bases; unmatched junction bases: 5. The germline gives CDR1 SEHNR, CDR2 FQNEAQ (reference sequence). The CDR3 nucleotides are TGTGCCAGCAGCTCCCGACAGGGTAATAATTCACCCCTCCACTTT. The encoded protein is CASSSRQGNNSPLHF.

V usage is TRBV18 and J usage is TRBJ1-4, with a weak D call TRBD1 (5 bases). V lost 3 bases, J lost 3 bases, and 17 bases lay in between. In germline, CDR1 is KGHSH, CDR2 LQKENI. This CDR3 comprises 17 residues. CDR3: CASSPPGTPLANEKLFF. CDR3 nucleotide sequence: TGTGCCAGCTCACCCCCCGGGACGCCGTTGGCTAATGAAAAACTGTTTTTT.

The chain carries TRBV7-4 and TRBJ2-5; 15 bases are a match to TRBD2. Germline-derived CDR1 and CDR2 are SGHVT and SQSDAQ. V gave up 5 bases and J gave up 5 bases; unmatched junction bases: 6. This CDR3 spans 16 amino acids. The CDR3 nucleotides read TGTGCCAGCAGCCCAAAAGGGACTAGCGGGGGGGAGACCCAGTACTTC. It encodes CASSPKGTSGGETQYF.

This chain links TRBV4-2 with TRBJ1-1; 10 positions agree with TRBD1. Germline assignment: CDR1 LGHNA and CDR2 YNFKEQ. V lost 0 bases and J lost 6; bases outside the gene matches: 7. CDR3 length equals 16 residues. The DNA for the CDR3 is TGTGCCAGCAGCCAAGAGGGACAGGGGTTCCATCCTGAAGCTTTCTTT. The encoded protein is CASSQEGQGFHPEAFF.

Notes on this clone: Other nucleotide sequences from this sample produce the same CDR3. The CDR3 loop is CASSLAPGYGYTF. CDR3 nucleotide sequence: TGTGCCAGCAGCTTGGCCCCGGGCTATGGCTACACCTTC. This rearrangement joins TRBV5-5 to TRBJ1-2; D is unresolved. The ends were cut back, 0 bases at V and 4 bases at J, with 7 bases in the middle. Germline loops: CDR1 SGHKS, CDR2 YYEKEE (reference sequence). The CDR3 runs to 13 residues.

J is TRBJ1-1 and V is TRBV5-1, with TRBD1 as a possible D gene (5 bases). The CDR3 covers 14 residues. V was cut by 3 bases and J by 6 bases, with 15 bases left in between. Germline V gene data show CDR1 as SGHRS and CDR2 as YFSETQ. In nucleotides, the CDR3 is TGCGCCAGCAGCTCAGGACCCGGGACCCCTGAAGCTTTCTTT. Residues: CASSSGPGTPEAFF.

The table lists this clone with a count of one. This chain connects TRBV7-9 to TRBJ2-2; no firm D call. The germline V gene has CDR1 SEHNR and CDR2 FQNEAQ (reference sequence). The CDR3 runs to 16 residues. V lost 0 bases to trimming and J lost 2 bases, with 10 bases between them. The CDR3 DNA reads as TGTGCCAGCAGCTTAGCCCCCACTACAAACACCGGGGAGCTGTTTTTT. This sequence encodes CASSLAPTTNTGELFF.

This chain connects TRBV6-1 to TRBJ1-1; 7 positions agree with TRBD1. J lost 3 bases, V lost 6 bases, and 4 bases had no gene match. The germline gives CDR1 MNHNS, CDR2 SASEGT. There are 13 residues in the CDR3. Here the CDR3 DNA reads TGTGCCAGCAGAAACGACAGGGACACTGAAGCTTTCTTT. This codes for CASRNDRDTEAFF.

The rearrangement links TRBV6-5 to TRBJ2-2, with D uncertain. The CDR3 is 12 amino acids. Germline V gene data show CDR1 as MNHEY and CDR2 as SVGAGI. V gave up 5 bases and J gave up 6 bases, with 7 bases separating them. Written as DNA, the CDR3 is TGTGCCAGCAGTACCCCGGCCGGGGAGCTGTTTTTT. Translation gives CASSTPAGELFF.